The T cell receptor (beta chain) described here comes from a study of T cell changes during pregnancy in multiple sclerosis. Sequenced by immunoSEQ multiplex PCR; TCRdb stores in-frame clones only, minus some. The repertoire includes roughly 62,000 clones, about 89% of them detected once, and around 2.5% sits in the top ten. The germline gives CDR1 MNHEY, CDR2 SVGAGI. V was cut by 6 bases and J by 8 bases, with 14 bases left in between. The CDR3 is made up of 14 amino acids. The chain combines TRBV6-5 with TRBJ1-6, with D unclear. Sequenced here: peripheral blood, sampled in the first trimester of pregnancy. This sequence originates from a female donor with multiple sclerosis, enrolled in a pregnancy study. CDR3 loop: CASRVRDTDSPLHF. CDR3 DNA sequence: TGTGCCAGCAGGGTGAGAGATACCGATTCACCCCTCCACTTT.